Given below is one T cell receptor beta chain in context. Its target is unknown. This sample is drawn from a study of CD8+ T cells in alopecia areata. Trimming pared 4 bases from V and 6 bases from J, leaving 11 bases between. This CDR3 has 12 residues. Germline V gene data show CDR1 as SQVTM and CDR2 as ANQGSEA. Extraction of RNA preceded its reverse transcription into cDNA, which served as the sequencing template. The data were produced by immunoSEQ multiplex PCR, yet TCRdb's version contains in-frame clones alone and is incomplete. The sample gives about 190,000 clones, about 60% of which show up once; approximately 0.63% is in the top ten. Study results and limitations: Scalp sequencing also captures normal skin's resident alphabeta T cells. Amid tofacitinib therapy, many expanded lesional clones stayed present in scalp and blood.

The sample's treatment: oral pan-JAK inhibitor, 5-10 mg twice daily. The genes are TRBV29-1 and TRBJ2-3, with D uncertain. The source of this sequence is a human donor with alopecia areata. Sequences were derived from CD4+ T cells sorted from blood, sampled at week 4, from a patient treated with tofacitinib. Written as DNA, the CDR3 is TGCAGCGTTGCTTTAGGGCCGGATACGCAGTATTTT. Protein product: CSVALGPDTQYF.